What follows describes a single TCR beta chain. Its specificity is not known. This entry is derived from a study of T cell repertoires and Cas9 in healthy adults. At the level of the study: SpCas9-reactive CD4 and CD8 T cells were characterized for potency, cytotoxicity and lineage. General study results and limits: In vitro, SpCas9-reactive Tregs were reported to curb effector T cell proliferation and function.

Some clones are missing from TCRdb's copy, which holds only in-frame ones; the method was immunoSEQ multiplex PCR. The table records some 21,000 clones, roughly nine tenths of them present only once. The CDR3 contains 13 residues. Germline CDR1 is MNHNY and CDR2 is SVGAGI (reference sequence). The ends were cut back, 7 bases at V and 0 bases at J, with 9 bases in the middle. The chain couples TRBV6-6 to TRBJ1-1; D call uncertain. The sequence was collected from a human donor in good health. Sequences were obtained from CD4+ effector T cells (CD127+, CD25-, CD137-, CD154-) from PBMCs; culture status not recorded. CDR3 protein: CASTRAMNTEAFF. The CDR3 coding sequence is TGTGCCAGCACCCGGGCAATGAACACTGAAGCTTTCTTT.